This T cell receptor beta chain was sequenced during a study of T cells after yellow fever vaccination. Study-wide background: Fractions with few cells were prepared using SMART-Seq v4 Ultra Low Input. Study-level results: At approximately 95% for CD4 and approximately 88% for CD8, most primary-vaccination clones showed up again after the booster.

TCRdb passed the 5' RACE reads through MiXCR, listing each CDR3 protein once. This sample yields fewer than 450,000 distinct CDR3 sequences, of which roughly 8.3% are seen a single time; around 17% belongs to the top ten. CDR1 and CDR2 from the germline V gene are LGHNA and YNFKEQ. CDR3 length: 13 amino acids. The ends were cut back, 0 bases at V and 16 bases at J, with 13 bases in the middle. With respect to this clonotype: No antigen is known for it.

The sequences come from PBMCs, collected about 49 days after the first yellow fever vaccination. The chain couples TRBV4-2 to TRBJ1-6; unclear D gene. This TCR came from a young man who received the YFV17D yellow fever vaccine. The CDR3 is CASSQDDTDLLHF. Here the CDR3 DNA reads TGTGCCAGCAGCCAAGACGACACTGATCTACTCCACTTT.